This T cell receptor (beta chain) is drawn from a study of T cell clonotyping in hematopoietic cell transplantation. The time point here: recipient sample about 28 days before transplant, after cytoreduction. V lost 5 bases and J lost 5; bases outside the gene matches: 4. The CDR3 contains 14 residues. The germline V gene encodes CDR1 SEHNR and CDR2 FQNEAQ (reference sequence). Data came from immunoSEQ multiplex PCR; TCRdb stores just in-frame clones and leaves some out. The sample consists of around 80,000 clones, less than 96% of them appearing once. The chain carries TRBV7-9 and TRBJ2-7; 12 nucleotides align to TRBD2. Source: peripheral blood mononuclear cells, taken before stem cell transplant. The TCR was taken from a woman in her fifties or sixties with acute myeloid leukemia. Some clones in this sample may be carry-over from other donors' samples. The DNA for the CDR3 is TGTGCCAGCAGCCAGACTAGCGGGAGTGACGAGCAGTACTTC. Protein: CASSQTSGSDEQYF.